Here is one T cell receptor (beta chain) with its context. Its antigen is undetermined. This sample was taken from a study of beta chain features in type 1 diabetes. Study-wide points: There was a moderate but significant shortening of TCRB CDR3s in all four CD4+ subsets of Type 1 diabetes patients.

Expressed TCRB transcripts got sequenced, as all isolated RNA was reverse transcribed. The method was immunoSEQ multiplex PCR; TCRdb's version includes in-frame clones alone and lacks a portion of them. The sample contains some 160,000 clones, 7% to 9.5% of which appear only once. The germline gives CDR1 MGHDK, CDR2 SYGVNS. V shed 4 bases and J shed 4 bases, with 19 bases lying between them. This CDR3 has 17 amino acids. The receptor was isolated from a woman aged 25 to 39 with type 1 diabetes. The source material was central memory CD4+ T cells from blood. V gene TRBV25-1 combines with J gene TRBJ2-2; tentative D call: TRBD2 (6 bases). The CDR3 nucleotides read TGTGCCAGCAGTGTACGCCTGGGGGGAGCGAGCACCGGGGAGCTGTTTTTT. Protein: CASSVRLGGASTGELFF.